This T cell receptor (beta chain) was identified during a study of CD8 T cells in ankylosing spondylitis. Study-wide findings and caveats: Clones linked to the disease showed a CD8+ phenotype. They occurred at relatively low frequencies in peripheral blood. What appeared characteristic of ankylosing spondylitis blood was a TCR beta motif of under 10 highly homologous variants. Clones tied to disease were said to be significantly enriched in matched ankylosing spondylitis synovial fluid.

This clonotype was counted a few times. Its specificity is not known. Germline values: CDR1 SNHLY, CDR2 FYNNEI. The CDR3 loop spans 16 amino acids. Trimming took 4 bases from V and 0 from J, leaving 13 bases between them. The TCR beta libraries were generated through quantitative 5'-RACE incorporating molecular barcodes. TCRdb recomputed calls from the 5' RACE reads with MiXCR, one row per CDR3 protein. The profile shows approximately 110,000 distinct CDR3 sequences, nearly 25% of them singletons. Sequences were obtained from synovial fluid, either unsorted or a sorted T cell fraction (not recorded which). The chain couples TRBV2 to TRBJ1-3, with D possibly being TRBD1 (5 bases). The sequence came from a male donor with ankylosing spondylitis. In DNA, the CDR3 is TGTGCCAGCAGTGGGACGGGACCAAACTCTGGAAACACCATATATTTT. It specifies CASSGTGPNSGNTIYF.